A selection of T cell receptor beta chains follows, all from one sample in a study of identical twins. MiXCR was run by TCRdb on the 5' RACE reads, yielding one entry per CDR3 protein. The sample lists over 600,000 distinct CDR3 sequences; around 21% were seen once. The sample was also reused in another study, on T cells expressing NK-cell markers.

The sequenced sample consisted of PBMCs. The receptor set was obtained from a woman younger than 35 in good health. The CDR3 runs from the conserved cysteine through the conserved F or W. The D gene is left open where the match is weak. A row's size may be missing; if present it is once, few, many or a size class.

NA,TRBJ1-1,12,NA,TRBV6-5,TGTGCCAGCAGCCGCAGAAGTACTGAAGCTTTCTTT,CASSRRSTEAFF
NA,TRBJ2-5,16,NA,TRBV6-5,TGTGCCAGCAGTTACTCGATATCCCAGGGGCAAGAGACCCAGTACTTC,CASSYSISQGQETQYF
NA,TRBJ2-5,13,NA,TRBV6-5,TGTGCCAGCAGTTACTTAGCGTGGGAGACCCAGTACTTC,CASSYLAWETQYF
NA,TRBJ2-1,16,TRBD2,TRBV7-8,TGTGCCAGCACCCCGTGGGTACTAGCGGATTACAATGAGCAGTTCTTC,CASTPWVLADYNEQFF
NA,TRBJ2-5,15,TRBD1,TRBV10-3,TGTGCCATCAGTGCCGGGACAGGGGGCGGAGAGACCCAGTACTTC,CAISAGTGGGETQYF
NA,TRBJ1-6,14,NA,TRBV6-5,TGTGCCAGCAGTTCGGAAACAGGGTTTTCACCCCTCCACTTT,CASSSETGFSPLHF
NA,TRBJ2-3,14,TRBD2,TRBV9,TGTGCCAGCAGCGTAGGTCCTAGCGGGGATACGCAGTATTTT,CASSVGPSGDTQYF
many,TRBJ2-1,10,NA,TRBV20-1,TGCAGTGCTATCAATAATGAGCAGTTCTTC,CSAINNEQFF
NA,TRBJ2-7,14,NA,TRBV10-3,TGTGCCATCAGTGAGTCGACCGGGACCGACGAGCAGTACTTC,CAISESTGTDEQYF
few,TRBJ2-5,18,TRBD2,TRBV11-1,TGTGCCAGCAGCCTTGCCGGAGCGGGAGACGGAGTCCAAGAGACCCAGTACTTC,CASSLAGAGDGVQETQYF
NA,TRBJ2-7,12,NA,TRBV12-3/TRBV12-4,TGTGCCAGCAGTTCTATCAGATACGAGCAGTACTTC,CASSSIRYEQYF
many,TRBJ1-1,13,NA,TRBV20-1,TGCAGTGCTAGACGGGAACGGAACACTGAAGCTTTCTTT,CSARRERNTEAFF
NA,TRBJ2-7,13,NA,TRBV9,TGTGCCAGCAGCGTAGTCATCGGGGAGCGGATCAACTTC,CASSVVIGERINF
NA,TRBJ2-5,15,TRBD2,TRBV20-1,TGCAGTGCTTTTAGCGGGGGGCCGGGTGGGGAGACCCAGTACTTC,CSAFSGGPGGETQYF
few,TRBJ2-3,13,NA,TRBV6-6,TGTGCCAGCCGGCGGGACAGCACAGATACGCAGTATTTT,CASRRDSTDTQYF
few,TRBJ2-7,13,NA,TRBV7-6,TGTGCCAGCAGCCATGGTGTATCCTACGAGCAGTACTTC,CASSHGVSYEQYF
few,TRBJ2-1,17,TRBD2,TRBV7-9,TGTGCCAGCAGCTGGGGGACCGGGACTAGCGGGTACAATGAGCAGTTCTTC,CASSWGTGTSGYNEQFF
NA,TRBJ2-5,14,NA,TRBV15,TGTGCCACCAGCAGAGATTCAGTGATAGAGACCCAGTACTTC,CATSRDSVIETQYF
NA,TRBJ2-7,15,TRBD2,TRBV7-2,TGTGCCAGCAGCTACCCGACTAGCGGGAATTACGAGCAGTACTTC,CASSYPTSGNYEQYF
few,TRBJ2-7,15,NA,TRBV6-1,TGTGCCAGCAGGGGAGGGACAACTAGAACCTACGAGCAGTACTTC,CASRGGTTRTYEQYF
few,TRBJ2-5,13,NA,TRBV7-9,TGTGCCAGCAGCTTATGGGGGAGTGAGACCCAGTACTTC,CASSLWGSETQYF
once,TRBJ2-2,17,TRBD2,TRBV7-2,TGTGCCAGCAGCCCAGACCTCGGGGTGGGGGGGACCGGGGAGCTGTTTTTT,CASSPDLGVGGTGELFF